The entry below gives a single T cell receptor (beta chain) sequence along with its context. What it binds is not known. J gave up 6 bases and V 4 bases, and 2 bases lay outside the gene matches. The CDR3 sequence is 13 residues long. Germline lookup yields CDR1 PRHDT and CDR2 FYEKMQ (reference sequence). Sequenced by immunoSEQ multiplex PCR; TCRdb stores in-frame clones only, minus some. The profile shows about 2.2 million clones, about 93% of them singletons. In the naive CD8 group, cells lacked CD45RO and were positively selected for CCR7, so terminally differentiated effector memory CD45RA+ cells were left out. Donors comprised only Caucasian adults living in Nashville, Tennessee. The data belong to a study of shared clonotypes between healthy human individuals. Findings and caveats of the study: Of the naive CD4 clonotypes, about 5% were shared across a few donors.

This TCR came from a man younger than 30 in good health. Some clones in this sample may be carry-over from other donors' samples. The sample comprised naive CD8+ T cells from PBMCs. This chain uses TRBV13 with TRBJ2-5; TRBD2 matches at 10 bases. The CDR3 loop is CASSSSGSKTQYF. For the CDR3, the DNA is TGTGCCAGCAGCTCTAGCGGGAGCAAGACCCAGTACTTC.